A selection of T cell receptor beta chains follows, all from one sample in a study of T cell responses to AZD1222 COVID-19 vaccine. The repertoire was sequenced with immunoSEQ multiplex PCR; TCRdb's copy has only in-frame clones and lacks some. The repertoire holds hundreds of thousands of clones, with around 93% as singletons. The source was peripheral blood, collected on day 0 of MenACWY control vaccination. All receptors come from an adult in good health. Each CDR3 is given with its conserved first and last residue. The D gene is left open where the match is weak. Clone size appears in some rows only: once, few, many, or a class for an expanded clone.

size: -
D: TRBD1
J: TRBJ2-3
V: TRBV7-2
DNA: TGTGCCAGCAGCTTTAATAGACAGGGGAGCACAGATACGCAGTATTTT
CDR3: CASSFNRQGSTDTQYF

size: -
D: TRBD1
J: TRBJ1-6
V: TRBV19
DNA: TGTGCCAGTGGGACCGGGACAGGGGTTTCACCCCTCCACTTT
CDR3: CASGTGTGVSPLHF

size: -
D: -
J: TRBJ1-5
V: TRBV6-5
DNA: TGTGCCAGCAGTCCCGGGCAAGCCAGCAATCAGCCCCAGCATTTT
CDR3: CASSPGQASNQPQHF

size: -
D: TRBD2
J: TRBJ2-3
V: TRBV29-1
DNA: TGCAGCGCTTGGACTAGCGGGAGCACAGATACGCAGTATTTT
CDR3: CSAWTSGSTDTQYF

size: -
D: -
J: TRBJ2-3
V: TRBV18
DNA: TGTGCCAGCTCACCACAGCGGACCGGAGATACGCAGTATTTT
CDR3: CASSPQRTGDTQYF

size: -
D: TRBD2
J: TRBJ2-4
V: TRBV3-1/TRBV3-2
DNA: TGTGCCAGCAGCCAAGGTCTAGCGGGGGGGCCGAGAAACATTCAGTACTTC
CDR3: CASSQGLAGGPRNIQYF

size: -
D: TRBD1
J: TRBJ1-2
V: TRBV3-1/TRBV3-2
DNA: TGTGCCAGCAGCCAATTTCCGGGACAGCGGAGCTATGGCTACACCTTC
CDR3: CASSQFPGQRSYGYTF

size: -
D: -
J: TRBJ2-7
V: TRBV11-2
DNA: TGTGCCAGCAGCTCGTTAACGGATAGCGAGCAGTACTTC
CDR3: CASSSLTDSEQYF

size: -
D: -
J: TRBJ1-2
V: TRBV5-5
DNA: TGTGCCAGCAGCTTGGCAGGGAACTATGGCTACACCTTC
CDR3: CASSLAGNYGYTF

size: -
D: -
J: TRBJ1-4
V: TRBV19
DNA: TGTGCCAGTAACTTTGCAACTAATGAAAAACTGTTTTTT
CDR3: CASNFATNEKLFF

size: -
D: -
J: TRBJ1-4
V: TRBV6-5
DNA: TGTGCCAGCATCAAACGGGGGGGTTTTAATGAAAAACTGTTTTTT
CDR3: CASIKRGGFNEKLFF

size: -
D: -
J: TRBJ1-2
V: TRBV6-5
DNA: TGTGCCAGCAGCCTGGACACCCGAGGGAACTATGGCTACACCTTC
CDR3: CASSLDTRGNYGYTF

size: -
D: -
J: TRBJ1-2
V: TRBV19
DNA: TGTGCCAGTAGTATAGCGGGGGTTGGGGATGGCTACACCTTC
CDR3: CASSIAGVGDGYTF

size: -
D: TRBD1
J: TRBJ1-4
V: TRBV19
DNA: TGTGCCAGCAAAAACGGACAGGGTCATAATGAAAAACTGTTTTTT
CDR3: CASKNGQGHNEKLFF

size: few
D: -
J: TRBJ2-7
V: TRBV30
DNA: TGTGCCTGGAGTGTGGGGAGCTACGAGCAGTACTTC
CDR3: CAWSVGSYEQYF

size: -
D: -
J: TRBJ1-5
V: TRBV6-5
DNA: TGTGCCAGCAGTACCGGGGGGGGGCTGAAGCAGCCCCAGCATTTT
CDR3: CASSTGGGLKQPQHF

size: -
D: -
J: TRBJ1-4
V: TRBV28
DNA: TGTGCCAGCAGTTTGTATGAAAAACTGTTTTTT
CDR3: CASSLYEKLFF

size: -
D: -
J: TRBJ2-1
V: TRBV12-3/TRBV12-4
DNA: TGTGCCAGCTCCGGGGCCGAGCAGTTCTTC
CDR3: CASSGAEQFF

size: once
D: -
J: TRBJ1-4
V: TRBV3-1/TRBV3-2
DNA: TGTGCCAGCAGCCAAGGTCCGGAAAAACTGTTTTTT
CDR3: CASSQGPEKLFF

size: -
D: -
J: TRBJ2-3
V: TRBV18
DNA: TGTGCCAGCTCACCACCTCTGATTTCAGATACGCAGTATTTT
CDR3: CASSPPLISDTQYF

size: -
D: TRBD1
J: TRBJ1-2
V: TRBV2
DNA: TGTGCCAGCAGTGATACGGGAGGGGGCGACTATGGCTACACCTTC
CDR3: CASSDTGGGDYGYTF

size: -
D: -
J: TRBJ1-3
V: TRBV11-2
DNA: TGTGCCAGCAGCTTAGCAAGGCACACCATATATTTT
CDR3: CASSLARHTIYF

size: -
D: TRBD1
J: TRBJ2-5
V: TRBV18
DNA: TGTGCCAGCTCACCCCCAGGACAGGGCGTTCGGGTAACCCAGTACTTC
CDR3: CASSPPGQGVRVTQYF

size: -
D: TRBD2
J: TRBJ2-5
V: TRBV7-7
DNA: TGTGCTAGCAGCACTGGACTAGCGCGGGAGACCCAGTACTTC
CDR3: CASSTGLARETQYF

size: -
D: -
J: TRBJ1-4
V: TRBV6-6
DNA: TGTGCCACGCGCCGGGGGCTCGTTGAAAAACTGTTTTTT
CDR3: CATRRGLVEKLFF

size: -
D: -
J: TRBJ1-1
V: TRBV9
DNA: TGTGCCAGCAGTGATGAAGCTTTCTTT
CDR3: CASSDEAFF

size: -
D: -
J: TRBJ2-3
V: TRBV6-2/TRBV6-3
DNA: TGTGCCAGCAGTCTCATGCGGGATACGCAGTATTTT
CDR3: CASSLMRDTQYF

size: -
D: TRBD1
J: TRBJ1-1
V: TRBV5-4
DNA: TGTGCCAGCAGCCGAGGGGGCTCGGAGACTGAAGCTTTCTTT
CDR3: CASSRGGSETEAFF

size: -
D: TRBD1
J: TRBJ1-5
V: TRBV5-6
DNA: TGTGCCAGCAGCTCGGGGGCAGGGGGGATGTATAGCAATCAGCCCCAGCATTTT
CDR3: CASSSGAGGMYSNQPQHF

size: -
D: TRBD1
J: TRBJ1-5
V: TRBV3-1/TRBV3-2
DNA: TGTGCCAGCAGCCCCGGACAGGAGCAAAGCAATCAGCCCCAGCATTTT
CDR3: CASSPGQEQSNQPQHF

size: -
D: TRBD1
J: TRBJ2-7
V: TRBV5-4
DNA: TGTGCCAGCAGCTTGCCGTGGACAGGGGACTACGAGCAGTACTTC
CDR3: CASSLPWTGDYEQYF

size: -
D: TRBD1
J: TRBJ1-2
V: TRBV5-4
DNA: TGTGCCAGCAGCTTCGGAGGGACAGCTGGCTACACCTTC
CDR3: CASSFGGTAGYTF

size: -
D: -
J: TRBJ2-7
V: TRBV21-1
DNA: TGTGCCAGCAGCACCACCCGGGAGCAGTACTTC
CDR3: CASSTTREQYF

size: -
D: -
J: TRBJ1-2
V: TRBV19
DNA: TGTGCCACCACCCGGGGGGGATCCCAATCTCGACAGGATGGCTACACCTTC
CDR3: CATTRGGSQSRQDGYTF

size: -
D: -
J: TRBJ2-1
V: TRBV9
DNA: TGTGCCAGCAGCGAATCCGGGGGCAGGGTGGGTTACAATGAGCAGTTCTTC
CDR3: CASSESGGRVGYNEQFF

size: -
D: -
J: TRBJ1-3
V: TRBV5-6
DNA: TGTGCCAGCAGCTTGAGTGGAAACACCATATATTTT
CDR3: CASSLSGNTIYF

size: -
D: -
J: TRBJ2-7
V: TRBV5-1
DNA: TGCGCCAGCAGCTTCGGTGAGGGGGGGCAGTACTTC
CDR3: CASSFGEGGQYF

size: -
D: -
J: TRBJ1-6
V: TRBV19
DNA: TGTGCCAGTAGTATTAGGACAGTCGTAATTTCACCCCTCCACTTT
CDR3: CASSIRTVVISPLHF

size: -
D: -
J: TRBJ1-5
V: TRBV19
DNA: TGTGCCAGTAGTAAGGGGGGTGGGTGGAATCAGCCCCAGCATTTT
CDR3: CASSKGGGWNQPQHF

size: few
D: -
J: TRBJ1-5
V: TRBV2
DNA: TGTGCCAGCAGGCAGGGGCCGGGCAATCAGCCCCAGCATTTT
CDR3: CASRQGPGNQPQHF

size: -
D: -
J: TRBJ1-6
V: TRBV3-1/TRBV3-2
DNA: TGTGCCAGCAGCGCGGGGGGGACCCTCCACTTT
CDR3: CASSAGGTLHF

size: few
D: -
J: TRBJ1-1
V: TRBV2
DNA: TGTGCCAGCAGTGAGGCCCTAGGAACTGAAGCTTTCTTT
CDR3: CASSEALGTEAFF

size: few
D: -
J: TRBJ1-3
V: TRBV2
DNA: TGTGCCAGCAGTGAAGGGGTAGGATTCTTCGGAAACACCATATATTTT
CDR3: CASSEGVGFFGNTIYF

size: -
D: TRBD1
J: TRBJ1-2
V: TRBV7-2
DNA: TGTGCCAGCAGCTTACAGGGGGCGAGAAATCTTGGCTACACCTTC
CDR3: CASSLQGARNLGYTF

size: -
D: -
J: TRBJ2-2
V: TRBV5-8
DNA: TGTGCCAGCAGCCCCCTCGGGGGATTGGCCGGGGAGCTGTTTTTT
CDR3: CASSPLGGLAGELFF

size: -
D: -
J: TRBJ1-1
V: TRBV6-1
DNA: TGTGCCAGCAGCCTGGGCCCCCGTTTTCCTGAAGCTTTCTTT
CDR3: CASSLGPRFPEAFF

size: -
D: TRBD2
J: TRBJ2-4
V: TRBV7-3
DNA: TGTGCCAGCAGCTTAGACGCTAGCGGAACTAGCATTCAGTACTTC
CDR3: CASSLDASGTSIQYF

size: -
D: -
J: TRBJ2-2
V: TRBV10-3
DNA: TGTGCCATCAGTGAGTCGAGGGATAGAGGGACCGGGGAGCTGTTTTTT
CDR3: CAISESRDRGTGELFF

size: -
D: TRBD2
J: TRBJ2-1
V: TRBV7-8
DNA: TGTGCCAGCAGCCCAACGCAAACTAGCGGGGACTCCAATGAGCAGTTCTTC
CDR3: CASSPTQTSGDSNEQFF